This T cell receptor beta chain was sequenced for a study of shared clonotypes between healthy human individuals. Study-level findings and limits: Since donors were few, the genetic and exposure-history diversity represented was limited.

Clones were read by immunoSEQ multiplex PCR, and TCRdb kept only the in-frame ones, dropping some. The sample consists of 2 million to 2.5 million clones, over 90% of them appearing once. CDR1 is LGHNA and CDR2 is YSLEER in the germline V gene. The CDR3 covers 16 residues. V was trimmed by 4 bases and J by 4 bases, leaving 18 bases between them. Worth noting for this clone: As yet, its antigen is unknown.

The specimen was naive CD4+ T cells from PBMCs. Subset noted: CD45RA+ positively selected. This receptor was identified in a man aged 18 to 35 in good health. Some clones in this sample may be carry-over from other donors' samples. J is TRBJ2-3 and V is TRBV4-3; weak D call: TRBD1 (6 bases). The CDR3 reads CASSPRWAQGPDTQYF. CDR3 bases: TGCGCCAGCAGCCCCCGGTGGGCTCAGGGGCCAGATACGCAGTATTTT.